This T cell receptor (beta chain) derives from a study of cytomegalovirus exposure and HLA in healthy donors. Germline-derived CDR1 and CDR2 are SGHVS and FQNEAQ. The CDR3 runs 18 residues. V trimming: 1 base; J trimming: 5 bases; junction bases outside the gene matches: 14. Primers: 60 Vbeta forward and 13 Jbeta reverse. Generated by immunoSEQ multiplex PCR, the TCRdb table keeps only in-frame clones and is missing some. The table records approximately 100,000 clones, 77% of them present only once. The sample comprised PBMCs. V is TRBV7-8 and J is TRBJ1-1; TRBD1 aligns across 9 bases. The receptor comes from a man between 40 and 49 years old in good health and CMV-seropositive. CDR3 nucleotides: TGTGCCAGCAGCTTAGACGGACAGGGGTTTTCCTGGTTGACTGAAGCTTTCTTT. Its translation is CASSLDGQGFSWLTEAFF.